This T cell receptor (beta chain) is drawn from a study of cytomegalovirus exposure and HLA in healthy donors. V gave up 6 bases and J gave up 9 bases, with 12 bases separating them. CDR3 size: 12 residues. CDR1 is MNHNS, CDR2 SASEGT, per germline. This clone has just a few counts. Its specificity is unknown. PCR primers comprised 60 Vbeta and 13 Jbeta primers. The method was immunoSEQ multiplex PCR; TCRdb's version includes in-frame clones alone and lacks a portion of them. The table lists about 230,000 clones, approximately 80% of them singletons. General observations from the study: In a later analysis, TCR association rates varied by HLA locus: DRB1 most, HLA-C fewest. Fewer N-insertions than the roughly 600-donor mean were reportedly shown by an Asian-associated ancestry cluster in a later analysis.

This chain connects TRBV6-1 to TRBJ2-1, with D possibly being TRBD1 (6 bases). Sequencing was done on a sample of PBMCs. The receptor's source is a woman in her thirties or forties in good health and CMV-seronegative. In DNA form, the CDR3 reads TGTGCCAGCAGCCGCCAGGGGAGTGAGCAGTTCTTC. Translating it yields CASSRQGSEQFF.